The 8 T cell receptor beta chains presented below share a single source sample, sequenced in a study of blood T cell repertoires in COVID-19. Only in-frame clones appear in the TCRdb table, and some are missing; sequencing was by immunoSEQ multiplex PCR. The table records around 370,000 clones, around 90% of them present only once. The material sequenced was PBMCs or T cells enriched from blood (not recorded which). Receptor source: a woman aged 18-29 years who had recovered from COVID-19.

About this clone: Other DNA sequences in this specimen translate into the identical CDR3. This sequence joins TRBV2 and TRBJ2-7; D remains ambiguous. This CDR3 comprises 12 residues. CDR1 and CDR2 from the germline V gene are SNHLY and FYNNEI. V was shortened by 3 bases and J by 2 bases, with 5 bases between the two germline ends. The CDR3: CASSEGPYEQYF. CDR3 DNA: TGTGCCAGCAGTGAGGGCCCCTACGAGCAGTACTTC.

This clone was recorded only once. V usage is TRBV23-1 and J usage is TRBJ1-3; the D gene is possibly TRBD1 (6 bases). TRBV23-1 is filed as an ORF, its function uncertain. This CDR3 comprises 19 residues. V lost 4 bases and J 4 bases, leaving 26 bases between the germline ends. DNA of the CDR3: TGCGCCAGCAGTCTCTCCACAGGCACAGGGATTAGAGGCGGAAACACCATATATTTT. Amino acid sequence: CASSLSTGTGIRGGNTIYF.

This rearrangement joins TRBV27 to TRBJ1-6, with 7 positions matching TRBD1. There are 15 residues in the CDR3. Losses at the gene ends were 3 bases for V and 6 bases for J; bases not matched to a gene: 5. Germline CDR1 reads MNHEY; CDR2 reads SMNVEV (reference sequence). The CDR3 sequence: CASSFLQGSNSPLHF. DNA of the CDR3: TGTGCCAGCAGTTTTTTACAGGGGTCTAATTCACCCCTCCACTTT.

The J gene is TRBJ1-1, the V gene TRBV18; no clear D gene. The CDR3 runs 15 residues. Germline V gives CDR1 KGHSH, CDR2 LQKENI. Trimming stripped 2 bases from V and 0 bases from J, with 10 bases between. CDR3 region: CASSPSGPMNTEAFF. The CDR3 nucleotides are TGTGCCAGCTCACCAAGTGGGCCGATGAACACTGAAGCTTTCTTT.

The chain uses TRBV7-6 and TRBJ2-1; 8 bases are a match to TRBD2. CDR1 is SGHVS and CDR2 is FNYEAQ in the germline V gene. This CDR3 region has 15 residues. J gave up 3 bases and V 5 bases, and 6 bases lay outside the gene matches. For the CDR3, the DNA is TGTGCCAGCAGCCCCCGGGGGGGCCTCTACAATGAGCAGTTCTTC. It codes for CASSPRGGLYNEQFF.

The rearrangement joins TRBV2 to TRBJ2-5; the D gene is possibly TRBD1 (5 bases). This CDR3 spans 13 amino acids. Trimming took 6 bases from V and 1 from J, leaving 9 bases between them. Germline lookup yields CDR1 SNHLY and CDR2 FYNNEI. DNA for the CDR3: TGTGCCAGCAGACGACAGTCCCAAGAGACCCAGTACTTC. It codes for CASRRQSQETQYF.

V usage is TRBV28 and J usage is TRBJ1-1; D possibly corresponds to TRBD1 (5 bases). The CDR3 is 12 amino acids. Germline CDR1 is MDHEN and CDR2 is SYDVKM. V shed 7 bases and J shed 5 bases, with 11 bases lying between them. The CDR3 reads CASKGVRTEAFF. As DNA, the CDR3 is TGTGCCAGCAAAGGGGTGAGGACTGAAGCTTTCTTT.

The V call is TRBV4-2, the J call TRBJ2-2; D may be TRBD1 (5 bases). CDR1 is LGHNA, CDR2 YNFKEQ, per germline. The length of the CDR3 is 16 residues. V lost 1 base and J 7 bases, leaving 16 bases between the germline ends. This CDR3 is CASSQVGMGRLGELFF. The DNA of the CDR3 is TGTGCCAGCAGCCAAGTGGGCATGGGGCGCCTCGGGGAGCTGTTTTTT.